This T cell receptor (beta chain) was obtained from a study of CD8+CD57+ T cells in acquired aplastic anemia. Whole-study context: Quantities of DNA derived from sorted CD4+ and CD8+ cells averaged approximately 3 ug. In CD4+ cells, healthy donors produced an average of about 10.8 million reads.

TCR beta VDJ and CDR3 profiling used genomic DNA as template. Using its own MiXCR run on the reads, TCRdb lists one record per CDR3 protein. Here the sample spans roughly 150,000 distinct CDR3 sequences, approximately 40% being singletons. Germline loops: CDR1 KGHSH, CDR2 LQKENI. The ends lost 5 bases at V and 6 bases at J; junction bases unmatched: 5. The CDR3 runs to 15 residues. Sequenced input: sorted CD4+, CD8+, or CD8+CD57+ T cells (not recorded which) from PBMCs. The origin of this receptor is a human donor in good health. The chain employs TRBV18 and TRBJ2-1; 12 bases are a match to TRBD2. The CDR3 sequence is CASSEGLAGFNEQFF. CDR3 in DNA: TGTGCCAGCTCAGAGGGACTAGCGGGCTTCAATGAGCAGTTCTTC.